This note documents a single T cell receptor (beta chain) sequence. Which cohort a participant joined came from the clinical history participants gave. This entry comes from a study of blood T cell repertoires in COVID-19. Per the germline V gene, CDR1 is DFQATT and CDR2 is SNEGSKA (reference sequence). This CDR3 comprises 14 residues. J was trimmed by 12 bases and V by 3 bases; bases with no gene match: 11. Original processing notes: Reference gene primer amplification in the assay estimated nucleated cell counts. Method: immunoSEQ multiplex PCR; TCRdb's copy keeps in-frame clones and lacks some. D and trimming were read from the DNA, whereas the V and J calls and clone size are those reported in that table. Of some 320,000 clones listed, 89% are singletons.

The genes are TRBV20-1 and TRBJ2-1, with TRBD2 identical over 10 bases. The clonotype was recovered from a man aged 60 to 75 who had recovered from COVID-19. Specimen: PBMCs or T cells enriched from blood (not recorded which). This CDR3 reads CSASETSGRWGQFF. The CDR3 region has the DNA TGCAGTGCTAGTGAGACTAGCGGGCGGTGGGGGCAGTTCTTC.